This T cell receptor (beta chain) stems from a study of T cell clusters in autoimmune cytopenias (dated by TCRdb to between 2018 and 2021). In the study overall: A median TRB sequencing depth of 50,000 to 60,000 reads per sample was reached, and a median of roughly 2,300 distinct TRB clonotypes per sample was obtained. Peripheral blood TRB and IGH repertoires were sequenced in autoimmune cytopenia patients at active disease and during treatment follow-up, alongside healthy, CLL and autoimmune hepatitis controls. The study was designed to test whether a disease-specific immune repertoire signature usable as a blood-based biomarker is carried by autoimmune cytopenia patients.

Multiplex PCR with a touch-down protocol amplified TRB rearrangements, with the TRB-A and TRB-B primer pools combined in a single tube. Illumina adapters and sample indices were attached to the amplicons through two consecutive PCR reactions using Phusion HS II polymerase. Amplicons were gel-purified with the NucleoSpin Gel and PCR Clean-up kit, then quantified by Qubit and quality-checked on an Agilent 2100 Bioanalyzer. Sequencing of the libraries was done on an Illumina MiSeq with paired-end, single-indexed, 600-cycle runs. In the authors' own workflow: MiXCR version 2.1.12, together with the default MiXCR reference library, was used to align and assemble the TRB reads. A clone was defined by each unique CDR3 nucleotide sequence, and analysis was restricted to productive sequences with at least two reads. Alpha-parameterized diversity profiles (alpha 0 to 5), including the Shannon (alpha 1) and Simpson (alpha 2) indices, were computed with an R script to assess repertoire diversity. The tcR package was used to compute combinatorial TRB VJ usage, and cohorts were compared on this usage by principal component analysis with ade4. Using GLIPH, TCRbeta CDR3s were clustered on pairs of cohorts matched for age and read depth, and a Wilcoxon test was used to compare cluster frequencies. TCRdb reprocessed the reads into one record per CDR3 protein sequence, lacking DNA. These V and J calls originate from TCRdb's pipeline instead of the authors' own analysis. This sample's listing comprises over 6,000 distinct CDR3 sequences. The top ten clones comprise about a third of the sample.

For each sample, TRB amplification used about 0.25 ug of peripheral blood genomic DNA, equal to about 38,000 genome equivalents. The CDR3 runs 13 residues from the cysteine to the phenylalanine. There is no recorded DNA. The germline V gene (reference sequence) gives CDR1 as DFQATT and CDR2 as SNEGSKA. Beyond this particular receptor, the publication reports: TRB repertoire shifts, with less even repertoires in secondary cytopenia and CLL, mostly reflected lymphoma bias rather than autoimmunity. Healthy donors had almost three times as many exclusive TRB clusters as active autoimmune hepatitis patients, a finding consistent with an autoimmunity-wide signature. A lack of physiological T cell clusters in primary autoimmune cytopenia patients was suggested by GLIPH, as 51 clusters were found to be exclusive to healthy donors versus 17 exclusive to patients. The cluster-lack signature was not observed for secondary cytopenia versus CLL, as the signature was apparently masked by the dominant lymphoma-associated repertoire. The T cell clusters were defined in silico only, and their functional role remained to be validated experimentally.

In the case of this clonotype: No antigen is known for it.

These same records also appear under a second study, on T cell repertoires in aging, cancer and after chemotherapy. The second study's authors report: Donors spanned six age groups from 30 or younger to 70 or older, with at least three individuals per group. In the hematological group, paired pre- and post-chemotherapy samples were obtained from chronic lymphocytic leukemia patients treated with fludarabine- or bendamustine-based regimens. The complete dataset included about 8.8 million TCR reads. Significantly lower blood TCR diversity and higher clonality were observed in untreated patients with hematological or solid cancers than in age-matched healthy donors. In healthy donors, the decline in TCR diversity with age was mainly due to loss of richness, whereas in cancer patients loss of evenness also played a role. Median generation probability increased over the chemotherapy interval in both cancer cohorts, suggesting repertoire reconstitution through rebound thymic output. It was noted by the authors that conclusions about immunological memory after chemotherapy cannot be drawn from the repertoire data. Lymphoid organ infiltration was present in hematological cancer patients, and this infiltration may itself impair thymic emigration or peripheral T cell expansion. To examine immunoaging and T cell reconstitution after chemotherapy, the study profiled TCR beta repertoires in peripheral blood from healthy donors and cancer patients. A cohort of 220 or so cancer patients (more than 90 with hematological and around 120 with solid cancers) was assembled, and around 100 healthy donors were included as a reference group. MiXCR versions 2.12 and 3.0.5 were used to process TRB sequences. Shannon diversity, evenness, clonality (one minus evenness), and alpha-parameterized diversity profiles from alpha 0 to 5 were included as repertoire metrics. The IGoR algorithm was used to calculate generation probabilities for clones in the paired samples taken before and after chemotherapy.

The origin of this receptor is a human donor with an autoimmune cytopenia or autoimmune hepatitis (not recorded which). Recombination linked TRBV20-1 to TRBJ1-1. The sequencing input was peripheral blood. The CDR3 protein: CSAIVPAGTEAFF.